These 26 T cell receptor beta chains originate from one sample sequenced in a study of Tregs in tolerant kidney transplant recipients (dated by TCRdb to the late 2010s). The method behind the library was the immunoSEQ multiplex PCR assay. This immuneACCESS table, as held by TCRdb, lists in-frame sequences with V and J called but not all clones. Of the missing ones, under half trace to an unresolved V gene in checked studies; the others have no known cause. The sample records tens of thousands of clones, 91% of which are singletons. The top ten clonotypes cover around 1.5% of the sample. Related donors were used in the transplants with nonmyeloablative bone marrow transplantation, and mixed chimerism was transient in the human trials. Here the sequenced sample was CD4+ T cells from blood (PBMCs), taken 24 months after the transplant. These receptors all come from a human patient who received a combined kidney and bone marrow transplant. Where a transplant has occurred, the graft donor may have supplied some of the T cells.

This clone was detected only a few times. The rearrangement uses TRBV28 and TRBJ1-2; 12 nucleotides match TRBD1. V trimming: 6 bases; J trimming: 6 bases; junction bases outside the gene matches: 11. Germline assignment: CDR1 MDHEN and CDR2 SYDVKM. There are 16 residues in the CDR3. Here the CDR3 reads CASRHARDRGLNGYTF. In DNA, the CDR3 is TGTGCCAGCAGGCACGCCCGGGACAGGGGGCTCAATGGCTACACCTTC.

The rearrangement uses TRBV18 and TRBJ2-3; tentative D call: TRBD2 (5 bases). This CDR3 has 14 amino acids. Germline V gene sequence: CDR1 KGHSH, CDR2 LQKENI. V lost 2 bases and J lost 3, with 9 bases in between. The CDR3 bases are TGTGCCAGCTCACCAAATACGGGAACAGATACGCAGTATTTT. This codes for CASSPNTGTDTQYF.

This chain joins TRBV18 and TRBJ1-5; D ambiguous. This CDR3 is 15 amino acids long. CDR1 and CDR2 (germline): KGHSH, LQKENI. Trimming cost V 2 bases and J 2 bases, with 10 bases left between them. The CDR3 spells CASSPARRGNQPQHF. For the CDR3, the DNA is TGTGCCAGCTCACCAGCTCGCCGAGGCAATCAGCCCCAGCATTTT. Drawing the rest from reference TRBV18 and TRBJ1-5, the complete variable domain is NAGVMQNPRHLVRRRGQEARLRCSPMKGHSHVYWYRQLPEEGLKFMVYLQKENIIDESGMPKERFSAEFPKEGPSILRIQQVVRGDSAAYFCASSPARRGNQPQHFGDGTRLSIL.

This clone was detected only once. The CDR3 nucleotides read TGTGCCAGCAGGGGTACAGCCGGGACAGGGGACGGTTACGAGCAGTACTTC. This codes for CASRGTAGTGDGYEQYF. V gene TRBV4-2 combines with J gene TRBJ2-7; TRBD1 matches at 10 bases. V lost 6 bases to trimming and J lost 4 bases; unmatched junction nucleotides: 15. CDR1 is LGHNA and CDR2 is YNFKEQ in the germline V gene. This CDR3 contains 17 residues.

This chain uses TRBV2 with TRBJ2-5; 7 bases are shared with TRBD1. CDR3 length equals 14 residues. Germline CDR1 is SNHLY and CDR2 is FYNNEI. The V and J ends lost 6 bases and 4 bases, in that order; junction bases with no gene match: 8. The DNA of the CDR3 is TGTGCCAGCAGCATTGACAGGGTCAGAGAGACCCAGTACTTC. Its translation: CASSIDRVRETQYF.

This chain links TRBV29-1 with TRBJ1-1; no definite D call. This CDR3 has 11 residues. CDR1 and CDR2 from the germline V gene are SQVTM and ANQGSEA. Trimming took 3 bases from V and 4 from J, leaving 6 bases between them. In DNA form, the CDR3 reads TGCAGCGTTGAGAGGAGCACTGAAGCTTTCTTT. It yields the protein CSVERSTEAFF.

The chain links TRBV5-1 to TRBJ2-3, with TRBD1 as a possible D gene (5 bases). Germline-derived CDR1 and CDR2 are SGHRS and YFSETQ. V shed 0 bases and J shed 1 base, with 9 bases lying between them. The CDR3 has 15 residues. This CDR3 is CASSLEQARTDTQYF. The CDR3 bases are TGCGCCAGCAGCTTGGAACAGGCGCGCACAGATACGCAGTATTTT.

The chain carries TRBV15 and TRBJ2-2, with 8 bases matching TRBD2. J lost 5 bases, V lost 4 bases, and 15 bases had no gene match. There are 18 residues in the CDR3. CDR1 is LNHNV, CDR2 YYDKDF, per germline (reference sequence). CDR3 sequence reads: CATSTRLAIGGGTGELFF. CDR3 DNA: TGTGCCACCAGCACCCGACTAGCGATTGGGGGTGGGACCGGGGAGCTGTTTTTT.

V usage is TRBV4-3 and J usage is TRBJ2-7; 9 nucleotides align to TRBD1. V dropped 1 base and J dropped 1; count of bases not matched to a gene: 2. Germline CDR1 LGHNA, CDR2 YSLEER. This CDR3 region has 15 residues. CDR3 coding DNA: TGCGCCAGCAGCCAAGCGACAGGGGGGTCCTACGAGCAGTACTTC. This codes for CASSQATGGSYEQYF.

V usage is TRBV30 and J usage is TRBJ2-5; TRBD1 is a possible D gene (6 bases). CDR1 is GTSNPN, CDR2 SVGIG, per germline (reference sequence). Trimming stripped 0 bases from V and 1 base from J, with 9 bases between. The CDR3 has 14 amino acids. The CDR3 sequence: CAWSVPGAQETQYF. The CDR3 region has the DNA TGTGCCTGGAGTGTTCCAGGGGCCCAAGAGACCCAGTACTTC.

This chain joins TRBV4-3 and TRBJ1-2; no clear D. This CDR3 is 14 amino acids long. Trimming removed 0 bases at V and 7 bases at J, with 12 bases between. The germline CDR1 and CDR2 sequences are LGHNA and YSLEER. CDR3 sequence: CASSQELGQRGYTF. The CDR3, as DNA: TGCGCCAGCAGCCAAGAACTAGGGCAGCGTGGCTACACCTTC.

This clone was picked up one time. The chain joins TRBV14 to TRBJ1-2, with D possibly TRBD1 on 5 matching bases. There are 13 residues in the CDR3. V was shortened by 4 bases and J by 5 bases, with 11 bases between the two germline ends. CDR1 SGHDN and CDR2 FVKESK come from the germline V gene. CDR3 sequence: CASSPQGGYGYTF. The CDR3 DNA reads as TGTGCCAGCAGCCCCCAGGGAGGGTATGGCTACACCTTC.

In this sample, this clone turned up a few times. This rearrangement joins TRBV7-2 to TRBJ2-7; possibly TRBD2 for D (6 bases). V gave up 6 bases and J gave up 5 bases, with 14 bases separating them. The CDR3 runs to 13 residues. In germline, CDR1 is SGHTA, CDR2 FQGNSA. This CDR3 reads CASSRGLANEQYF. In DNA form, the CDR3 reads TGTGCCAGCAGTAGGGGCCTAGCGAACGAGCAGTACTTC.

The V and J genes are TRBV9 and TRBJ2-2; unclear D gene. CDR1 SGDLS and CDR2 YYNGEE come from the germline V gene. Trimming stripped 0 bases from V and 5 bases from J, with 8 bases between. The CDR3 spans 14 residues. CDR3 in DNA: TGTGCCAGCAGCGTAGTGATTGAGACCGGGGAGCTGTTTTTT. The encoded protein is CASSVVIETGELFF.

The chain links TRBV6-5 to TRBJ2-3, with D perhaps matching TRBD1 (5 bases). Germline loops: CDR1 MNHEY, CDR2 SVGAGI. V was cut by 5 bases and J by 0 bases, with 12 bases left in between. The CDR3 consists of 15 residues. In DNA, the CDR3 is TGTGCCAGCAGTACATTGGGGCAAAGCACAGATACGCAGTATTTT. Translating it yields CASSTLGQSTDTQYF.

This chain uses TRBV28 with TRBJ1-1; D not certain. V was clipped by 2 bases and J by 0 bases, with 13 bases between them. The CDR3 runs to 16 residues. The germline V gene has CDR1 MDHEN and CDR2 SYDVKM. In nucleotides, the CDR3 is TGTGCCAGCAGTTTAGGAGGGAGTCAAATGAACACTGAAGCTTTCTTT. Encoded protein: CASSLGGSQMNTEAFF.

The chain carries TRBV7-6 and TRBJ2-7, with TRBD2 identical over 8 bases. V dropped 5 bases and J dropped 3; count of bases not matched to a gene: 3. The length of the CDR3 is 13 residues. CDR1 is SGHVS and CDR2 is FNYEAQ in the germline V gene. CDR3 sequence (DNA): TGTGCCAGCAGCACGGGACTAGACTACGAGCAGTACTTC. Its translation: CASSTGLDYEQYF.

The V and J genes are TRBV5-8 and TRBJ1-2; weak D call: TRBD1 (5 bases). The CDR3 covers 12 residues. Trimming stripped 4 bases from V and 8 bases from J, with 12 bases between. Germline assignment: CDR1 SGHTS and CDR2 YDEGEE. The CDR3 coding sequence is TGTGCCAGCAGCCACAGGACGGCCGGCTACACCTTC. Amino acid sequence: CASSHRTAGYTF.

V and J are TRBV4-3 and TRBJ2-3; D is unresolved. CDR1 LGHNA and CDR2 YSLEER come from the germline V gene. The CDR3 totals 14 residues. Trimming took off 1 base at V and 2 bases at J, with 7 bases between the two ends. The CDR3 region has the DNA TGCGCCAGCAGCCAAGTCGACAACACAGATACGCAGTATTTT. Protein sequence: CASSQVDNTDTQYF.

V gene TRBV7-9 combines with J gene TRBJ1-1; D perhaps matches TRBD1 (6 bases). This CDR3 region has 19 residues. Trimming pared 4 bases from V and 0 bases from J, leaving 24 bases between. The germline gives CDR1 SEHNR, CDR2 FQNEAQ (reference sequence). CDR3 amino acids: CASSSLPLTGKGVNTEAFF. As DNA, the CDR3 is TGTGCCAGCAGCTCCCTCCCACTAACAGGGAAAGGGGTGAACACTGAAGCTTTCTTT.

This rearrangement joins TRBV13 to TRBJ2-2, with 8 bases matching TRBD2. The trim removed 6 bases at V and 7 bases at J, leaving 4 bases unmatched. The CDR3 length is 13 residues. Germline-derived CDR1 and CDR2 are PRHDT and FYEKMQ (reference sequence). CDR3: CASRREGGGELFF. In nucleotides, the CDR3 is TGTGCCAGCAGACGGGAGGGCGGCGGGGAGCTGTTTTTT.

This clone was recorded once. This chain joins TRBV4-3 and TRBJ2-7; 9 bases fit TRBD1. Germline CDR1 is LGHNA and CDR2 is YSLEER. The V gene end was trimmed by 0 bases and the J gene end by 6 bases; junction bases not matched to a gene: 9. The CDR3 runs 16 residues. CDR3 coding DNA: TGCGCCAGCAGCCAAGATTTCGGACAGGGGACACGCGAGCAGTACTTC. Translating it yields CASSQDFGQGTREQYF.

J is TRBJ1-1 and V is TRBV5-1; D uncertain. CDR1 is SGHRS, CDR2 YFSETQ, per germline. V was pared by 0 bases and J by 0 bases, with 12 bases between. The CDR3 totals 16 residues. The CDR3 DNA reads as TGCGCCAGCAGCTTGGCAAAAGGAGATATGAACACTGAAGCTTTCTTT. Translation: CASSLAKGDMNTEAFF.

This rearrangement joins TRBV7-9 to TRBJ1-1; D remains ambiguous. The ends were cut back, 5 bases at V and 1 base at J, with 8 bases in the middle. This CDR3 region has 13 residues. Germline CDR1 SEHNR, CDR2 FQNEAQ (reference sequence). CDR3 sequence: CASSLTENTEAFF. For the CDR3, the DNA is TGTGCCAGCAGCCTCACAGAGAACACTGAAGCTTTCTTT.

V and J are TRBV5-6 and TRBJ2-7; unclear D gene. This CDR3 has 15 amino acids. Trimming stripped 0 bases from V and 2 bases from J, with 12 bases between. Germline V CDR1 and CDR2: SGHDT, YYEEEE. This chain's CDR3 is CASSLGYIRTYEQYF. DNA of the CDR3: TGTGCCAGCAGCTTGGGTTATATTAGAACCTACGAGCAGTACTTC. Full variable domain (remainder filled in from reference TRBV5-6 and TRBJ2-7): DAGVTQSPTHLIKTRGQQVTLRCSPKSGHDTVSWYQQALGQGPQFIFQYYEEEERQRGNFPDRFSGHQFPNYSSELNVNALLLGDSALYLCASSLGYIRTYEQYFGPGTRLTVT.

This chain uses TRBV4-2 with TRBJ1-5; D unclear. CDR1 is LGHNA, CDR2 YNFKEQ, per germline. The CDR3 loop spans 17 amino acids. The V gene lost 1 base and the J gene lost 0 bases, with 13 bases spanning the gap. CDR3 loop: CASSQVVQTYSNQPQHF. The CDR3 DNA reads TGTGCCAGCAGCCAAGTCGTACAGACGTATAGCAATCAGCCCCAGCATTTT.